The present T cell receptor (beta chain) was sequenced within a study of T cells in Graves' hyperthyroidism and ophthalmopathy. V lost 7 bases to trimming and J lost 0 bases, with 10 bases between them. Germline loops: CDR1 MDHEN, CDR2 SYDVKM. The CDR3 runs to 14 residues. There were TCR beta CDR3 regions amplified from RNA transcripts. TCR CDR3 regions were first amplified by RT-PCR with HTBI primers. TCRdb reprocessed the multiplex PCR reads with MiXCR, giving one entry per CDR3 protein. Among hundreds of thousands of distinct CDR3 sequences listed, 14% to 15% were seen once. Clinical symptoms, serum thyroxine and TRAb, thyroid ultrasound and orbital computed tomography together formed the diagnostic basis. This clonotype was observed many times. Its antigen is still unknown. Study-wide results and limits: Blood also carried most thyroid clonotypes expanded above 0.001.

The chain is built from TRBV28 and TRBJ2-4; perhaps TRBD1 as D (6 bases). The source is a man between 18 and 35 years old with Graves' ophthalmopathy. Material: blood. In DNA form, the CDR3 reads TGTGCCAGCACCACAGGGTCAGCCAAAAACATTCAGTACTTC. It encodes CASTTGSAKNIQYF.